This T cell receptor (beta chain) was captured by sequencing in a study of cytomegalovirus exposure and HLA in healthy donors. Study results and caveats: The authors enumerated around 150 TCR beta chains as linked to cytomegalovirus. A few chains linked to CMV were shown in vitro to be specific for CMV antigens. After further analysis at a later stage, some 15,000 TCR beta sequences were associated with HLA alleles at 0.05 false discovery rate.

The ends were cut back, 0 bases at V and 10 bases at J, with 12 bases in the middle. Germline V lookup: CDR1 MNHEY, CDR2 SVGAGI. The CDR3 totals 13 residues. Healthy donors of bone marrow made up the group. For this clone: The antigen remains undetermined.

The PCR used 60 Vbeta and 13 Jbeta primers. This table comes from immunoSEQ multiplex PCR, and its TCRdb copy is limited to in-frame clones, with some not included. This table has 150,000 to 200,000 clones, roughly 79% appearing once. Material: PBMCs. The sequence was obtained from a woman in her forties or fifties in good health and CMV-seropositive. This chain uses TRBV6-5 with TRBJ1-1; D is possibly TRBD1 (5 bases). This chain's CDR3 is CASSYSEGVGAFF. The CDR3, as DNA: TGTGCCAGCAGTTACTCGGAAGGGGTTGGAGCTTTCTTT.